This record concerns one T cell receptor beta chain sequence. This clone's antigen is unknown. No clone much larger than this one lies a single base away; base qualities are absent. The data are from a study of shared clonotypes between healthy human individuals (dated by TCRdb to the early 2020s). Notes on the research overall: Three men and a couple of women, aged 18 to 49 years, made up the cohort. For each donor, three plates each were used for CD4 naive and CD4 memory, two plates were used for CD8 naive, and one plate was used for CD8 memory. To estimate repertoire size and how much clonotypes are shared between individuals, the study performed deep sequencing of blood TCR repertoires from roughly five healthy adults. To increase sequencing depth and limit assay-specific biases, TCR repertoire library preparation and sequencing were carried out by different laboratories using diverse techniques. Leukapheresis yielded between about 0.9 and 10 billion PBMCs per donor. Points the paper makes about the study in general: Pairwise subsampling led to the expectation that sequencing depth would affect the degree of clonotype sharing among donors. When several donors were compared, the shared fraction of clonotypes was around 5.1% for naive CD4, roughly 3.3% for naive CD8, 2% to 2.5% for memory CD4, and about 0.36% for memory CD8. Compared with non-shared clonotypes, the clonotypes found in all four sorted-subset donors had higher generation probabilities. The small number of donors limited the genetic and exposure-history diversity represented. Sampling was restricted to blood, and TCR repertoires in tissue are likely to differ from TCR repertoires in blood. Rarefaction of sorted-subset datasets indicated incomplete sequencing despite the large sequencing depth. Estimated clonotype richness was generally larger for naive than for memory subsets.

Spanning cysteine to phenylalanine, the CDR3 consists of 15 amino acids. CDR3 DNA is the only sequence kept; it has 45 bases, read in frame from the first base. V sheds 0 bases and J sheds 3 bases, leaving 12 bases between their ends. Looking up the germline V gene yields CDR1 SGHRS and CDR2 YFSETQ. The donors were healthy, HIV-negative adults with no recently reported acute infections or vaccinations. Only Caucasian adults living in Nashville, Tennessee, USA were represented among the donors. CD4+ T cells were enriched by magnetic negative selection, after which naive cells were positively selected on CD45RA and the negative fraction was taken as the memory subset. Blood was obtained by leukapheresis, after which PBMCs were separated by Ficoll-Histopaque density gradient centrifugation and cryopreserved in liquid nitrogen vapor phase. Analytical flow cytometry was used to check the purity and quantity of each magnetically sorted T cell population. From each sorted fraction, genomic DNA was isolated and quantified by UV absorbance on a Nanodrop 2000c.

TCR CDR3 regions were amplified from genomic DNA by multiplex PCR using the deep immunoSEQ assay. For each cell subset, the extracted genomic DNA was distributed evenly across all wells of several immunoSEQ 96-well plates, and each plate served as one replicate. For sorted subsets, roughly 200 ng of genomic DNA, equivalent to around 29,000 T cell genomes, went into each replicate PCR. The purified libraries were quantified using a Qubit 3.0 fluorometer, sized with a Bioanalyzer 2100, and then quantified again using the KAPA Library Quantification kit. Each immunoSEQ 96-well plate was sequenced on its own single-read 150-cycle Illumina NextSeq 550 flow cell. Per the source publication's procedure: Because the immunoSEQ output included only junctional sequences and no quality scores, the filtering could not be the same as the filtering used for full-length reads. Sequences were annotated with PyIR, a Python wrapper for IgBLAST v1.9, using IMGT germline references to assign V/J genes and CDR3. Any read was removed if the V/J assignment was weak (E-value above 1e-6), the CDR3 was missing, or the read contained stop codons, out-of-frame junctions, or ambiguous translated residues. V3J clonotypes were defined as sequences sharing the same inferred V gene, J gene, and CDR3 amino acid sequence. Percentage overlap between repertoires was computed as shared unique clonotypes divided by the size of the smaller repertoire. Repertoire richness was assessed with RTK rarefaction, the Chao1 estimator, and Recon v2.1 estimates of unobserved clonotypes. OLGA was used to compute generation probabilities for all TCRbeta clonotypes that the gDNA method yielded from a few donors. Imported from immuneACCESS, the table was reduced by TCRdb to in-frame sequences with V and J called. These copies leave out some clones; in studies compared against another copy, an unresolved V gene accounts for under half, and the cause of the remainder is not known. The DNA gave D and trimming, while V, J and clone size come from that table. The sample table contains around 2,000,000 clones; only one count was recorded for 85% to 95% of them. The ten largest make up under 0.15% of the sample.

Sequencing used naive CD4+ T cells sorted from blood. What this sample's cell subset or site label stands for: CD45RA+ positively selected. This clonotype was sampled from a man younger than 35 in good health. The chain couples TRBV5-1 to TRBJ2-5, with the D assignment possibly TRBD1 or TRBD2, given 5 matching bases for each. The CDR3 is CASSLGPGTEETQYF. The nucleotide sequence is given as TGCGCCAGCAGCTTGGGTCCCGGGACCGAAGAGACCCAGTACTTC.